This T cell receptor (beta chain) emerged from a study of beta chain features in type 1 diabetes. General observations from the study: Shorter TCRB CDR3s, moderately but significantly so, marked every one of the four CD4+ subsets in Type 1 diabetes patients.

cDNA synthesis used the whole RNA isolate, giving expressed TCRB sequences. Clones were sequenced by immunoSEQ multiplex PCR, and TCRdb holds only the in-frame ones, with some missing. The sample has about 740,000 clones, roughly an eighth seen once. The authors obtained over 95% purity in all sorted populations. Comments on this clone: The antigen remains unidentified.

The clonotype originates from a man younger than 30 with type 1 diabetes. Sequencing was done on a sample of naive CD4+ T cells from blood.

The CDR3 reads CASSWDNYNEQFF. In DNA, the CDR3 is TGCGCCAGCAGCTGGGACAACTACAATGAGCAGTTCTTC. The rearrangement uses TRBV5-1 and TRBJ2-1, with D perhaps TRBD1 (6 bases). Germline V gene lookup returns CDR1 SGHRS and CDR2 YFSETQ. V was trimmed by 3 bases and J by 3 bases, leaving 7 bases between them. CDR3 length equals 13 residues.